The entry below describes one T cell receptor beta chain. This record comes from a study of blood T cell repertoires in COVID-19. Across the study: COVID-19 samples collected from the United States, Italy and Spain covered acute and convalescent phases. PBMCs, B-cell-depleted T cells, or T cells provided the cDNA or gDNA that made up the material.

Germline CDR1 and CDR2: SQVTM and ANQGSEA. Trimming removed 6 bases from V and 1 base from J, with 11 bases in between. The CDR3 totals 13 residues. In the source study's methods: Counts of nucleated cells, estimated from reference gene primer amplification, were obtained. Assay used: immunoSEQ multiplex PCR; TCRdb lists only in-frame clones, some missing. That table is the source of V, J and clone size, and D and trimming were worked out from the DNA. The sample has 150,000 to 200,000 clones; roughly 78% are singletons. The source of this sequence is a woman at least 80 years old with active or convalescent COVID-19. The sample taken for sequencing was peripheral blood. This chain joins TRBV29-1 and TRBJ2-3, with a tentative D call TRBD1 (6 bases). CDR3 in DNA: TGCAGCGTCGGACAGCTTGGCACAGATACGCAGTATTTT. Its translation is CSVGQLGTDTQYF.